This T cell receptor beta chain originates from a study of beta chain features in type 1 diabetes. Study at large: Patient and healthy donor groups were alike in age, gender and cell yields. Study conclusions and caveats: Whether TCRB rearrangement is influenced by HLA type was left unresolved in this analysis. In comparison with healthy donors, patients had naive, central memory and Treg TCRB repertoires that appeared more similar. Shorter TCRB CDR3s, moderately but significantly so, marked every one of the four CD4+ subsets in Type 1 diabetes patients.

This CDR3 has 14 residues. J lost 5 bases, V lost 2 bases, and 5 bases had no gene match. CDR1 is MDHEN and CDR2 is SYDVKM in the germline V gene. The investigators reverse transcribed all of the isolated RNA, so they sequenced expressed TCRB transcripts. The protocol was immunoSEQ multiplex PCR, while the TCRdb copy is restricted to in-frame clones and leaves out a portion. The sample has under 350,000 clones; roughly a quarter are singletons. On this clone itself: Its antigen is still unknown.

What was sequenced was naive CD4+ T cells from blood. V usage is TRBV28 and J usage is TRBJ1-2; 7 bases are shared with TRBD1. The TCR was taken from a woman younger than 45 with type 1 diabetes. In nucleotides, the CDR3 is TGTGCCAGCAGTTTACCGTACAGGGGATATGGCTACACCTTC. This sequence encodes CASSLPYRGYGYTF.